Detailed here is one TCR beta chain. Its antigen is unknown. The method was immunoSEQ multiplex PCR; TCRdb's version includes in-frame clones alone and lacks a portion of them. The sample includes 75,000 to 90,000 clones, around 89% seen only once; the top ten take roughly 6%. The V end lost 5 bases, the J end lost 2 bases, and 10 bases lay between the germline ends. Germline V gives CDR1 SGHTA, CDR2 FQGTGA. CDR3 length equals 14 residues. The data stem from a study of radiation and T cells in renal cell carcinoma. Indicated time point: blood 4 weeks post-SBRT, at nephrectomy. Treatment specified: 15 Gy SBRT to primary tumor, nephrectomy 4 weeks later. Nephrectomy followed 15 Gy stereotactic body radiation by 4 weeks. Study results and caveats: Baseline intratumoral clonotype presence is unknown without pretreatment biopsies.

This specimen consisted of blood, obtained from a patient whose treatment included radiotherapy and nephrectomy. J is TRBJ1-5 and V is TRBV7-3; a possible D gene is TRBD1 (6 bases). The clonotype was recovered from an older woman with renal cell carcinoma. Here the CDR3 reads CASSRGGGNQPQHF. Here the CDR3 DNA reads TGTGCCAGCAGCAGAGGGGGGGGCAATCAGCCCCAGCATTTT.